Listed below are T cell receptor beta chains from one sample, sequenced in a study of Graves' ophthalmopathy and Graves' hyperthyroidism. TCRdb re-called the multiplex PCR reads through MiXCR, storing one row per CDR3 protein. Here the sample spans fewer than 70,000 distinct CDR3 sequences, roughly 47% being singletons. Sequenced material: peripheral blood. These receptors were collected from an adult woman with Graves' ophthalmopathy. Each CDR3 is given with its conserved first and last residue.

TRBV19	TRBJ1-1	CASSHIQGGNTEAFF
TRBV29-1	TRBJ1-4	CSRDRRSEKLFF
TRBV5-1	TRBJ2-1	CASSLEGQGAREQFF
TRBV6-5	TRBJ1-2	CASSFAGTLEF
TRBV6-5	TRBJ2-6	CASSDPVGTGANVLTF
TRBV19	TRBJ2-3	CANSSGPGAGTDTQYF
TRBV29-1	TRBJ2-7	CSVEGQGPYEQYF
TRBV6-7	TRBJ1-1	CASSYPGTNTEAFF
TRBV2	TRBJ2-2	CASSETSGTHTGELFF
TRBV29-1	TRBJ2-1	CSEVRGQNEQFF
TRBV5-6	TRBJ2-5	CASSPRRTGGTQYF
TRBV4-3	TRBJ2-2	CASSLTGERGELFF
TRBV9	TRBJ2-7	CASSVANGQYEQYF
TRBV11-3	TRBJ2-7	CASTPSSSSRTYEQYF
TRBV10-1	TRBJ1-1	CASSRDVVAEAFF
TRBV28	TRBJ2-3	CASLTASGMMDTQYF
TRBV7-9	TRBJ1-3	CASSRRDGNTIYF
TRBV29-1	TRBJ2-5	CSVELDSQVETQYF
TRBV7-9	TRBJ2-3	CASSQGLVLDTQYF
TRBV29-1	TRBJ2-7	CSVEVGLAGANEQYF
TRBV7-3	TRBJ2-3	CASSQSAGAYEQYF
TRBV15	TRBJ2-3	CATRPDRAGTDTQYF
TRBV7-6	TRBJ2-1	CASSPGNEQFF
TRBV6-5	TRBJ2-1	CASRYSGQNNEQFF
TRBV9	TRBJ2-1	CASSTRDRASTDTQFF
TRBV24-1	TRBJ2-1	CAAEGTGYNVQFF
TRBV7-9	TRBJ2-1	CASSKGQDNEQFF
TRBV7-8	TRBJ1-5	CASSLAGRRQGRVQPQHF
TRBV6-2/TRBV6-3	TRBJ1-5	CASRATGAGQPQRF
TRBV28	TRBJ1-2	CASTPGGVDGYTF
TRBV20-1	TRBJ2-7	CSARGPGRLESPSTYEQYF
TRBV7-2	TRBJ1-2	CASSLYGRDYGYTF
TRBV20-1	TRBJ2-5	CSVLTSGRADGTQYF
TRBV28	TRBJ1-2	CASEGRGDYGYTF
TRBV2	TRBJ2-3	CATSEEMSVDTQYF
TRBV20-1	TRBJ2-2	CSASIRTGYTGELFF
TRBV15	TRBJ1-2	CATSRDLGNTF
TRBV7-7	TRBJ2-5	CASSSLAGSGTQYF
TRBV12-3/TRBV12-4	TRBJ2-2	CASSPSGTGDGELFF
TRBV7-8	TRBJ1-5	CASSLTVGGLNQPQHF
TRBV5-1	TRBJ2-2	CASGREGSNTGELFF
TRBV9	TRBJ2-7	CASSVASGMEEQYF
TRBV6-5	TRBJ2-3	CASSFLLGGVGTQYF
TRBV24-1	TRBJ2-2	CATRELVF
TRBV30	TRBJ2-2	CAWGGVTGELFF
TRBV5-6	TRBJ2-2	CASSLGGGYTRELFF
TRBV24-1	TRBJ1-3	CATQGPPGNTIYF
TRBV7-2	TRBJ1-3	CASSLWAGTSGNTIYF
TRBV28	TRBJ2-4	CASSVLSGRADKNIQYF